The clone carrying this T cell receptor (beta chain) was seen repeatedly, ten times or more. What it recognizes is unknown. Germline lookup yields CDR1 LNHNV and CDR2 YYDKDF (reference sequence). The CDR3 is 17 residues long. V lost 1 base and J lost 5; bases outside the gene matches: 13. The sample comes from a study of neurological immune-mediated disorders. The method for making cDNA was 5'RACE, and it used 10-nucleotide random UMIs. TCRdb re-called the 5' RACE reads with MiXCR, one entry per CDR3 protein. The sample lists about 46,000 distinct CDR3 sequences; around 4.5% were seen once. Findings and limits, study-wide: Association with the multiple sclerosis repertoire cluster was not found for any clinical or MRI feature. While HTLV-1-associated myelopathy showed the greatest TCR clonal expansion, multiple sclerosis showed the least, falling below healthy controls. The study found no CDR3 amino acid sequences shared by expanded clones across subjects, suggesting private repertoires in all groups.

Sequences were obtained from PBMCs. The rearrangement joins TRBV15 to TRBJ2-5; 7 positions agree with TRBD2. The clonotype comes from a woman aged 55-70 years with multiple sclerosis. The CDR3 spells CATSRGPRRGIRETQYF. The CDR3 nucleotides read TGTGCCACCAGCAGAGGCCCGCGGCGGGGGATTCGGGAGACCCAGTACTTC.